This T cell receptor beta chain was identified during a study of T cells in localized non-small cell lung cancer. Concerning this clone: The antigen is undetermined.

Sequencing used immunoSEQ multiplex PCR; TCRdb keeps in-frame clones, though not all of them. The repertoire includes tens of thousands of clones, about 83% of them detected once, and approximately 7.2% sits in the top ten. General study points: Uninvolved neighboring lung showed the greatest T cell clonality, exceeding tumor. Longer overall survival was linked to higher blood T cell density.

The CDR3 totals 14 residues. Germline values: CDR1 SGHDT, CDR2 YYEEEE. Losses at the gene ends were 4 bases for V and 5 bases for J; bases not matched to a gene: 6. Source: peripheral blood, taken before any cancer treatment. This chain uses TRBV5-6 with TRBJ1-1; 9 bases match TRBD1. This sequence originates from a woman between 35 and 70 years old with stage I lung adenocarcinoma. In DNA, the CDR3 is TGTGCCAGCAGCCCACAGGGGGCAGGGACTGAAGCTTTCTTT. This gives the protein CASSPQGAGTEAFF. Full variable domain (remainder filled in from reference TRBV5-6 and TRBJ1-1): DAGVTQSPTHLIKTRGQQVTLRCSPKSGHDTVSWYQQALGQGPQFIFQYYEEEERQRGNFPDRFSGHQFPNYSSELNVNALLLGDSALYLCASSPQGAGTEAFFGQGTRLTVV.